Shown below are 15 T cell receptor beta chains from a single sample sequenced in a study of blood T cell repertoires in COVID-19. Sequencing used immunoSEQ multiplex PCR; TCRdb keeps in-frame clones, though not all of them. The sample lists roughly 100,000 clones, 65% to 90% occurring once. Specimen: peripheral blood. The receptors here all came from a woman of 80 years or more with acute or convalescent COVID-19.

V is TRBV21-1 and J is TRBJ1-2; the D call in the table, TRBD1, was not verified against the DNA. TRBV21-1 is a known pseudogene. CDR3 length equals 15 residues. CDR3 DNA sequence: TGTGCCAGCAGCAAAGAGGGGGACAGAGTCTATGGCTACACCTTC. Translated, it gives CASSKEGDRVYGYTF.

The genes are TRBV7-9 and TRBJ1-2; TRBD1 agrees at 7 bases. There are 15 residues in the CDR3. The junction had 10 bases not matched to a gene; V was cut back by 1 base and J by 8 bases. Germline CDR1 is SEHNR and CDR2 is FQNEAQ (reference sequence). The CDR3 region has the DNA TGTGCCAGCAGCTTAGGTGGTGAGGGGGCGTGGGGCTACACCTTC. It yields the protein CASSLGGEGAWGYTF.

This rearrangement joins TRBV19 to TRBJ1-5; no clear D gene. Germline CDR1 and CDR2: LNHDA and SQIVND (reference sequence). CDR3 length equals 15 residues. Trimming shortened V by 8 bases and J by 2 bases, and 16 bases separated the two germline ends. The CDR3 loop reads CASADDFGGNQPQHF. In DNA form, the CDR3 reads TGTGCCAGTGCTGACGACTTCGGCGGCAATCAGCCCCAGCATTTT.

This sequence joins TRBV5-1 and TRBJ2-7, with D perhaps TRBD1 (6 bases). The CDR3 is made up of 15 amino acids. In germline, CDR1 is SGHRS, CDR2 YFSETQ. Trimming took off 0 bases at V and 0 bases at J, with 10 bases between the two ends. CDR3: CASSLGLGGSYEQYF. The CDR3 bases are TGCGCCAGCAGCTTGGGGTTAGGGGGCTCCTACGAGCAGTACTTC. The whole variable domain, remainder taken from reference TRBV5-1 and TRBJ2-7, is KAGVTQTPRYLIKTRGQQVTLSCSPISGHRSVSWYQQTPGQGLQFLFEYFSETQRNKGNFPGRFSGRQFSNSRSEMNVSTLELGDSALYLCASSLGLGGSYEQYFGPGTRLTVT.

The rearrangement links TRBV10-1 to TRBJ1-1; no definite D call. CDR3 size: 12 residues. Germline lookup yields CDR1 WNHNN and CDR2 SYGVQD (reference sequence). Trimming cost V 6 bases and J 4 bases, with 9 bases left between them. The DNA of the CDR3 is TGCGCCAGCAGGAGGAGTGTCACTGAAGCTTTCTTT. This sequence encodes CASRRSVTEAFF.

The V call is TRBV19, the J call TRBJ1-2, with 9 bases lining up with TRBD1. Germline assignment: CDR1 LNHDA and CDR2 SQIVND (reference sequence). The CDR3 length is 15 residues. J was trimmed by 2 bases and V by 7 bases; bases with no gene match: 8. The chain's CDR3 is CASTTGDRVNYGYTF. CDR3 in DNA: TGTGCCAGTACCACCGGGGACAGGGTGAACTATGGCTACACCTTC.

Turning to this clone: An end of the junction does not agree with germline; a read error may underlie this. The chain uses TRBV7-7 and TRBJ1-2, with 8 bases matching TRBD1. The germline V gene encodes CDR1 SSHAT and CDR2 FNYEAQ (reference sequence). The CDR3 runs 16 residues. CDR3 DNA: TGTGCTAGCAGCTTAACGGACAGGGAGGGGGACTATGGCTACACCTTC. The encoded protein is CASSLTDREGDYGYTF.

The J gene is TRBJ2-2, the V gene TRBV27; TRBD1 agrees at 7 bases. From germline, CDR1 is MNHEY and CDR2 SMNVEV (reference sequence). This CDR3 is built from 13 residues. The trim removed 3 bases at V and 6 bases at J, leaving 1 base unmatched. As DNA, the CDR3 is TGTGCCAGCAGTTTCCAGGGGGCCGGGGAGCTGTTTTTT. Protein: CASSFQGAGELFF.

The chain recombines TRBV5-1 with TRBJ2-7; maybe TRBD1 (6 bases). Germline CDR1 reads SGHRS; CDR2 reads YFSETQ. This CDR3 has 14 residues. With 4 bases removed from V and 2 bases from J, the gap between germline ends came to 13 bases. The CDR3 loop is CASSNTTGTYEQYF. The CDR3 DNA reads TGCGCCAGCAGCAACACTACAGGGACCTACGAGCAGTACTTC.

The chain carries TRBV2 and TRBJ1-5; 8 positions agree with TRBD1. V gave up 7 bases and J gave up 0 bases; unmatched junction bases: 8. Germline V gene sequence: CDR1 SNHLY, CDR2 FYNNEI. The CDR3 length is 16 residues. The CDR3 region has the DNA TGTGCCAGCACCCAGACAGGGGTGGGTAGCAATCAGCCCCAGCATTTT. Residues: CASTQTGVGSNQPQHF.

The rearrangement uses TRBV18 and TRBJ2-7; a possible D gene is TRBD1 (6 bases). Germline CDR1 reads KGHSH; CDR2 reads LQKENI. The CDR3 has 11 amino acids. The ends were cut back, 6 bases at V and 6 bases at J, with 9 bases in the middle. CDR3 sequence (DNA): TGTGCCAGCTCTCCAGGGGCCGAGCAGTACTTC. Translating it yields CASSPGAEQYF.

This chain uses TRBV6-5 with TRBJ1-2; TRBD1 might be the D (5 bases). The CDR3 has 13 amino acids. Looked up from germline, CDR1 is MNHEY and CDR2 is SVGAGI. The V and J ends lost 6 bases and 4 bases respectively, with 12 bases between them. The CDR3 nucleotides read TGTGCCAGCAGGGTTGACAGAGGCTATGGCTACACCTTC. Protein: CASRVDRGYGYTF.

The chain couples TRBV11-3 to TRBJ2-3; tentative D call: TRBD2 (5 bases). CDR1 is SGHNT and CDR2 is YENEEA in the germline V gene. Trimming pared 7 bases from V and 0 bases from J, leaving 20 bases between. The CDR3 is 17 residues long. The CDR3, as DNA: TGTGCCAGCAACGAAGCCCGGACTCAGCGAAGCACAGATACGCAGTATTTT. The encoded protein is CASNEARTQRSTDTQYF. Full variable domain (outside the CDR3, taken from reference TRBV11-3 and TRBJ2-3): EAGVVQSPRYKIIEKKQPVAFWCNPISGHNTLYWYLQNLGQGPELLIRYENEEAVDDSQLPKDRFSAERLKGVDSTLKIQPAELGDSAVYLCASNEARTQRSTDTQYFGPGTRLTVL.

The chain combines TRBV11-2 with TRBJ2-1, with D maybe TRBD1 (6 bases). The CDR3 extends over 16 amino acids. Trimming took 0 bases from V and 1 from J, leaving 10 bases between them. Germline CDR1 is SGHAT and CDR2 is FQNNGV. The CDR3 loop reads CASSLDQTGSYNEQFF. The CDR3 nucleotides are TGTGCCAGCAGCTTAGATCAGACAGGTTCCTACAATGAGCAGTTCTTC.

This chain connects TRBV4-1 to TRBJ2-7; 11 bases match TRBD2. The CDR3 runs 14 residues. Per the germline V gene, CDR1 is MGHRA and CDR2 is YSYEKL. V was pared by 9 bases and J by 1 base, with 5 bases of the junction left unmatched. This chain's CDR3 is CASPTSGGSYEQYF. The CDR3 nucleotides are TGCGCCAGTCCTACTAGCGGGGGTTCCTACGAGCAGTACTTC.